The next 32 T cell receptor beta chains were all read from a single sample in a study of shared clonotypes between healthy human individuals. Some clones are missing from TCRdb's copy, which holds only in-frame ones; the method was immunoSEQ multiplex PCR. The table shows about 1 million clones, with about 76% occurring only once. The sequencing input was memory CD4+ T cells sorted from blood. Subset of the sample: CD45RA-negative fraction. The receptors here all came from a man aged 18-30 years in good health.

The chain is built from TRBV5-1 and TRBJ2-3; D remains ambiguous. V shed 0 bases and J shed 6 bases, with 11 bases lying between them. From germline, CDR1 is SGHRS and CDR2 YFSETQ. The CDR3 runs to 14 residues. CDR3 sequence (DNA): TGCGCCAGCAGCTTGGGGGCCGAATACGATACGCAGTATTTT. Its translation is CASSLGAEYDTQYF.

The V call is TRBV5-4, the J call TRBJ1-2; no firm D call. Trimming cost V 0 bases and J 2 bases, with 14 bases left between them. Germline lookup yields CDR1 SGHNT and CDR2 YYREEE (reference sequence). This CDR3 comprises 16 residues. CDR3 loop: CASSLDRGSGNYGYTF. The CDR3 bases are TGTGCCAGCAGCTTGGACAGAGGGTCGGGCAACTATGGCTACACCTTC.

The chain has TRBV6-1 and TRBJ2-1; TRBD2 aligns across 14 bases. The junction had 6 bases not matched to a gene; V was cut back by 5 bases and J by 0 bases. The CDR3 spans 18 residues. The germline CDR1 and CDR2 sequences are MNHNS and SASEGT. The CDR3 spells CASSKGLAGGVSYNEQFF. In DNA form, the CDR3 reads TGTGCCAGCAGTAAAGGACTAGCGGGAGGAGTCTCCTACAATGAGCAGTTCTTC.

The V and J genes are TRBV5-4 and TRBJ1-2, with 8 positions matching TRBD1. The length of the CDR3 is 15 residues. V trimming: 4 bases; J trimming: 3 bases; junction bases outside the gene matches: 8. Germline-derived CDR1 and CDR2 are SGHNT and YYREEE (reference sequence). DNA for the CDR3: TGTGCCAGCAGCCCAGACAGGGGATCTGACTATGGCTACACCTTC. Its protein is CASSPDRGSDYGYTF.

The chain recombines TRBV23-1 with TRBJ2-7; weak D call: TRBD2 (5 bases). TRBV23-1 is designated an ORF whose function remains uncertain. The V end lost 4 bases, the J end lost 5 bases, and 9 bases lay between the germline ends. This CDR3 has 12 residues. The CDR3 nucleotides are TGCGCCAGCAGTCCCCCCGGGGACGAGCAGTACTTC. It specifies CASSPPGDEQYF.

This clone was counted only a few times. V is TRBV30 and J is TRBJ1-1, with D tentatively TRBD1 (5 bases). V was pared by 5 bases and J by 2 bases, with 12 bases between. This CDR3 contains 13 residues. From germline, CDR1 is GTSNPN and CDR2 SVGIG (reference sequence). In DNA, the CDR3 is TGTGCCTGGGGGCGCGGGGGAAACACTGAAGCTTTCTTT. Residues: CAWGRGGNTEAFF.

The CDR3 is CASAGTGLGEQYF. CDR3 sequence (DNA): TGTGCCAGCGCCGGGACAGGGCTTGGCGAGCAGTACTTC. The chain employs TRBV11-1 and TRBJ2-7; TRBD1 agrees at 9 bases. This CDR3 region has 13 residues. The trim removed 8 bases at V and 6 bases at J, leaving 8 bases unmatched. From germline, CDR1 is SGHAT and CDR2 FQDESV (reference sequence).

The CDR3 nucleotides read TGCGCCAGCAGCTTGGGGCTACTAGCGGGAACGTCTGGGGCCAACGTCCTGACTTTC. Translated, it gives CASSLGLLAGTSGANVLTF. The J gene is TRBJ2-6, the V gene TRBV5-1; 10 nucleotides match TRBD2. Germline CDR1 reads SGHRS; CDR2 reads YFSETQ. The CDR3 contains 19 residues. Unmatched junction bases numbered 7, after V lost 0 bases and J lost 1 base.

CDR3 in amino acids: CASTSRDRGYEQYF. The DNA of the CDR3 is TGTGCCAGCACCTCCCGGGACAGGGGGTACGAGCAGTACTTC. This chain uses TRBV6-5 with TRBJ2-7, with 11 positions matching TRBD1. The V gene's germline CDR1 is MNHEY and CDR2 SVGAGI. V was clipped by 7 bases and J by 4 bases; unmatched bases: 6. The CDR3 runs to 14 residues.

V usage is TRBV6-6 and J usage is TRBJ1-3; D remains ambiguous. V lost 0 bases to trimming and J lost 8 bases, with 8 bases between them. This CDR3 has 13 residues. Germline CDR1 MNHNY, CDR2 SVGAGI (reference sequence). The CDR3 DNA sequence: TGTGCCAGCAGTTACTCAAGGGTTGACACCATATATTTT. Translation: CASSYSRVDTIYF.

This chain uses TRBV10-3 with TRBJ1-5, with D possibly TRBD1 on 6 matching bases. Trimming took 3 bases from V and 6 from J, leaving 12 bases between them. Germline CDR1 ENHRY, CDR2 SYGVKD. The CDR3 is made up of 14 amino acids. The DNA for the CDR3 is TGTGCCATCAGTGATATTGAGGGGGGTCAGCCCCAGCATTTT. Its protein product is CAISDIEGGQPQHF.

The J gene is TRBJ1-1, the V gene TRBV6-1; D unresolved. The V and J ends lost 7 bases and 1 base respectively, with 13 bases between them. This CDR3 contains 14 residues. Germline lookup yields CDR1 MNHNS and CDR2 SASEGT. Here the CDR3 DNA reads TGTGCCAGCATAAGAGCCCAGGAGAACACTGAAGCTTTCTTT. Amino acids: CASIRAQENTEAFF.

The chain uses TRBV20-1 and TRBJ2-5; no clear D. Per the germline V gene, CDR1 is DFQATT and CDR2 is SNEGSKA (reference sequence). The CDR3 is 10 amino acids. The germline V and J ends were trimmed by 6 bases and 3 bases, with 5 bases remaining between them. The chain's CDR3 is CSAHKETQYF. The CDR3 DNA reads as TGCAGTGCACATAAAGAGACCCAGTACTTC.

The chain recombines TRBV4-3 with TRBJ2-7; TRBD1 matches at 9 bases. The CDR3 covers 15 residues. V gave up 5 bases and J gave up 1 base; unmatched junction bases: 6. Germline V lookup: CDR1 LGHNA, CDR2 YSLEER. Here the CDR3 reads CASSAAGTGSYEQYF. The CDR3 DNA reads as TGCGCCAGCAGCGCCGCGGGGACAGGGTCCTACGAGCAGTACTTC.

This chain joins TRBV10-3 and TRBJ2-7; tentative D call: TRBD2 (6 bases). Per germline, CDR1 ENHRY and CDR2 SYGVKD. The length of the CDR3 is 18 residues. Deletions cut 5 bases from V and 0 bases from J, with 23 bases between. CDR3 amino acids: CAISQSGHRPNSSYEQYF. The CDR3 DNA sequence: TGTGCCATCAGTCAGAGCGGGCACCGACCAAACAGCTCCTACGAGCAGTACTTC.

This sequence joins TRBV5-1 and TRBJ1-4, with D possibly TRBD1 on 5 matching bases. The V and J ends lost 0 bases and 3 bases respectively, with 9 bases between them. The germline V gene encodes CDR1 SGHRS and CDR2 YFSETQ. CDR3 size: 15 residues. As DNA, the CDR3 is TGCGCCAGCAGCTTGGACGGGGGAGCTAATGAAAAACTGTTTTTT. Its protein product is CASSLDGGANEKLFF. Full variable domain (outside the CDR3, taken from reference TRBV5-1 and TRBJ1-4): KAGVTQTPRYLIKTRGQQVTLSCSPISGHRSVSWYQQTPGQGLQFLFEYFSETQRNKGNFPGRFSGRQFSNSRSEMNVSTLELGDSALYLCASSLDGGANEKLFFGSGTQLSVL.

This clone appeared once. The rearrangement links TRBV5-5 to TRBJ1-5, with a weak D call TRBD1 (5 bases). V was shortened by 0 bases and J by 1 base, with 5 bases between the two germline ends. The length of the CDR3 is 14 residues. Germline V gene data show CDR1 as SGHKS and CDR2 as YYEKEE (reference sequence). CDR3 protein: CASSLGQSNQPQHF. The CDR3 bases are TGTGCCAGCAGCTTGGGACAGAGCAATCAGCCCCAGCATTTT.

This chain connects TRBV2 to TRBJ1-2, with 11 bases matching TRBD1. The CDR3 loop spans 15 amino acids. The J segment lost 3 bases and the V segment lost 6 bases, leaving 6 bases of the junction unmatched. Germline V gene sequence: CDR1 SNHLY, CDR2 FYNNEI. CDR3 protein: CASRDWTGGDYGYTF. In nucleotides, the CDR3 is TGTGCCAGCAGAGACTGGACAGGGGGCGACTATGGCTACACCTTC.

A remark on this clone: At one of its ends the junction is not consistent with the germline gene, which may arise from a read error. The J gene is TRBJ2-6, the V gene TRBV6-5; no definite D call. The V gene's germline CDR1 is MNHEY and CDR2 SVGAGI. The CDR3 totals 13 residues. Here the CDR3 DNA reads TGTGCCAGCAGTTACGCTGGTGCCAACGTCCTGACTTTC. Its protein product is CASSYAGANVLTF.

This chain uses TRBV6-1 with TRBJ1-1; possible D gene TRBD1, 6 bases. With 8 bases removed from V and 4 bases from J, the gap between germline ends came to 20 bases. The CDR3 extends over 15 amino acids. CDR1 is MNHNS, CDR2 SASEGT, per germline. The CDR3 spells CASLRGGRESTEAFF. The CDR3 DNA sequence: TGTGCCAGCCTAAGGGGGGGGCGGGAGAGCACTGAAGCTTTCTTT.

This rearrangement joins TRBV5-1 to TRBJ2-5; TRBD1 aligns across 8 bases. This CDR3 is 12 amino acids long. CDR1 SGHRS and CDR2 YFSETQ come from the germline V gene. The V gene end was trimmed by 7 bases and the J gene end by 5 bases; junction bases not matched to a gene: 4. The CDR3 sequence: CASGQGSETQYF. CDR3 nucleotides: TGCGCCAGCGGACAGGGTTCGGAGACCCAGTACTTC.

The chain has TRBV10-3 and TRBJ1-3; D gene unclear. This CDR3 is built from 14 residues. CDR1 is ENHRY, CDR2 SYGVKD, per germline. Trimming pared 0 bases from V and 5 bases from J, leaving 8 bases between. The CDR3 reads CAISESPRRNTIYF. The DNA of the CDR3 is TGTGCCATCAGTGAGTCGCCCAGACGAAACACCATATATTTT.

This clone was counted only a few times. CDR3: CASQAGTGINKAFF. CDR3 bases: TGTGCCAGCCAAGCCGGGACAGGGATCAACAAAGCTTTCTTT. The chain has TRBV19 and TRBJ1-1; 9 nucleotides align to TRBD1. The trim removed 9 bases at V and 9 bases at J, leaving 14 bases unmatched. CDR1 and CDR2 from the germline V gene are LNHDA and SQIVND (reference sequence). The CDR3 covers 14 residues.

The chain's CDR3 is CASSQGSAGVAETQYF. The CDR3, as DNA: TGCGCCAGCAGCCAAGGCTCAGCGGGAGTAGCGGAGACCCAGTACTTC. This chain connects TRBV4-3 to TRBJ2-5; 8 bases are a match to TRBD2. With V trimmed by 1 base and J by 5 bases, 9 bases remained unmatched. Looked up from germline, CDR1 is LGHNA and CDR2 is YSLEER. CDR3 length: 16 residues.

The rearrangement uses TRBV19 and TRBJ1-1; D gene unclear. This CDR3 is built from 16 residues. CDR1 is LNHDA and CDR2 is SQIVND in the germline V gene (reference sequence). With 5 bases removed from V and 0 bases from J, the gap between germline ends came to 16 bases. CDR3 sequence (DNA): TGTGCCAGTAGTTCCACGTGGACCGTTATGAACACTGAAGCTTTCTTT. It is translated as CASSSTWTVMNTEAFF. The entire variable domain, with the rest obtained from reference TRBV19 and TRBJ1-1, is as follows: DGGITQSPKYLFRKEGQNVTLSCEQNLNHDAMYWYRQDPGQGLRLIYYSQIVNDFQKGDIAEGYSVSREKKESFPLTVTSAQKNPTAFYLCASSSTWTVMNTEAFFGQGTRLTVV.

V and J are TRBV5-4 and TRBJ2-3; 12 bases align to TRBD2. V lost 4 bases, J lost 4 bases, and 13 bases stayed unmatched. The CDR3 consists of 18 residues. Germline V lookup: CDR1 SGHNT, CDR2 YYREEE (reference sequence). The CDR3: CASSPGASGGAGADTQYF. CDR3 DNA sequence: TGTGCCAGCAGCCCCGGGGCTAGCGGGGGGGCCGGGGCAGATACGCAGTATTTT.

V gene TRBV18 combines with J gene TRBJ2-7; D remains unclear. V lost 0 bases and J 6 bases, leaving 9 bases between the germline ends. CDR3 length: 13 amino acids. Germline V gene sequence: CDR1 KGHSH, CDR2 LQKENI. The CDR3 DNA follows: TGTGCCAGCTCACCACCCAGTGTTGGCGAGCAGTACTTC. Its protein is CASSPPSVGEQYF.

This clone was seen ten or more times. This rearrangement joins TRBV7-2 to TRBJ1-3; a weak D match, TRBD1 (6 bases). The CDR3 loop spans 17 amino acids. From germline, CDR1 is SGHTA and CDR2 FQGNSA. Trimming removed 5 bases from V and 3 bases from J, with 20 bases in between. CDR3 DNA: TGTGCCAGCAGCCCCGCTACAGGGCGGGTGGTTGGAAACACCATATATTTT. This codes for CASSPATGRVVGNTIYF.

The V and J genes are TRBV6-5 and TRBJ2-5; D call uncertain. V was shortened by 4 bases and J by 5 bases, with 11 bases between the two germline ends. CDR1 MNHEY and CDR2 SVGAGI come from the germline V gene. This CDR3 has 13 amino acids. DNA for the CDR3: TGTGCCAGCAGTTTTGGCTACCGGGAGACCCAGTACTTC. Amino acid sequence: CASSFGYRETQYF.

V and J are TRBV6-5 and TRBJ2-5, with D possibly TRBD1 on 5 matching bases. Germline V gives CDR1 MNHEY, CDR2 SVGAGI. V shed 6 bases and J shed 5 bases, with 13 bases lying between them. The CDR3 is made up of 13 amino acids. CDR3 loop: CASRILAGETQYF. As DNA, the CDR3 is TGTGCCAGCAGGATCCTCGCAGGGGAGACCCAGTACTTC.

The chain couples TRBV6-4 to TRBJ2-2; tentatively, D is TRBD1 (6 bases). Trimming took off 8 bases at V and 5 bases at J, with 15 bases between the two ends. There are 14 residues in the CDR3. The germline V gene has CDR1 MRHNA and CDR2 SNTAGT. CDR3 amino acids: CASRPGTFTGELFF. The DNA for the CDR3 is TGTGCCAGCCGTCCCGGGACATTTACCGGGGAGCTGTTTTTT.

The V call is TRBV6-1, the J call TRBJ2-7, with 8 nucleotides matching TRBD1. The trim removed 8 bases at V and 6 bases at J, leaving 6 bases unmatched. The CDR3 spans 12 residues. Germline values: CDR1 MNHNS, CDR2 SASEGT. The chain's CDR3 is CASSWQGAEQYF. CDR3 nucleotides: TGTGCCAGCTCCTGGCAGGGGGCCGAGCAGTACTTC.